This T cell receptor beta chain was recovered during a study of CD8+ T cells in alopecia areata. Study background: A 6-month off-drug phase came after tofacitinib, which had lasted 6 to 18 months.

Study-wide results and limits: Sequence data from scalp samples additionally include resident alphabeta T cells of normal skin.

A remark on this clone: Its target is unknown.

Per germline, CDR1 SGHRS and CDR2 YFSETQ. CDR3 length: 15 residues. The V and J ends lost 2 bases and 5 bases, in that order; junction bases with no gene match: 8. It was cDNA, reverse transcribed from extracted RNA, that served as the sequencing template. Some clones are missing from TCRdb's copy, which holds only in-frame ones; the method was immunoSEQ multiplex PCR. The profile covers some 56,000 clones, with 96% appearing a single time and roughly 24% taken by the ten largest. Alopecia areata patients gave lesional scalp punch biopsies and peripheral blood samples. The clonotype was recovered from a human donor with alopecia areata. The specimen comprised CD8+ T cells sorted from blood, sampled at week 0. The chain carries TRBV5-1 and TRBJ2-3, with TRBD1 matching over 7 bases. Here the CDR3 DNA reads TGCGCCAGCAGCTTAACGGGACAGCTACTAGATACGCAGTATTTT. Translated: CASSLTGQLLDTQYF.